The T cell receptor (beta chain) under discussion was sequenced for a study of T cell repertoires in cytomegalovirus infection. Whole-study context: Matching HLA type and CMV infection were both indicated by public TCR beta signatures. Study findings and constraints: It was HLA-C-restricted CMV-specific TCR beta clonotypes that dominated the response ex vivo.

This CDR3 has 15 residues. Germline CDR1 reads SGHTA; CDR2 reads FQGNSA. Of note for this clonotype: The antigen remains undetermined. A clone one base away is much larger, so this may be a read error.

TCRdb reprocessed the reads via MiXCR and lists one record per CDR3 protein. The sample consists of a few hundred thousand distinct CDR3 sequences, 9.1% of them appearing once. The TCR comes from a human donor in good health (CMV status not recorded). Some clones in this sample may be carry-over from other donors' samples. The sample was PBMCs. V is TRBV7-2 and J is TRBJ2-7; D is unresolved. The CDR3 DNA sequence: TGTGCCAGCAGCTTAGAGATCAGGAACCTCTACGAGCTGTACTTC. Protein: CASSLEIRNLYELYF.